This record looks at one TCR beta chain sequence and its context. Its antigen is not identified. The PCR was carried out with 60 Vbeta primers and 13 Jbeta primers. Libraries were prepared by immunoSEQ multiplex PCR; TCRdb keeps only in-frame clonotypes and omits some of them. The table has 170,000 or so clones, approximately 80% seen once; the top ten hold 2.4%. The ends were cut back, 2 bases at V and 4 bases at J, with 9 bases in the middle. CDR3 length: 13 amino acids. Looked up from germline, CDR1 is GTSNPN and CDR2 is SVGIG (reference sequence). The data originate from a study of cytomegalovirus exposure and HLA in healthy donors. Regarding the study as a whole: CMV serostatus was the sole immune exposure information available.

This TCR derives from a man in his fifties or sixties in good health and CMV-seronegative. V and J are TRBV30 and TRBJ1-3, with D tentatively TRBD1 (6 bases). The sequenced material came from PBMCs. DNA of the CDR3: TGTGCCTGGAGTCGGGGGGGCGGAAACACCATATATTTT. Translating gives CAWSRGGGNTIYF. The complete variable domain, with remaining parts taken from reference TRBV30 and TRBJ1-3, reads SQTIHQWPATLVQPVGSPLSLECTVEGTSNPNLYWYRQAAGRGLQLLFYSVGIGQISSEVPQNLSASRPQDRQFILSSKKLLLSDSGFYLCAWSRGGGNTIYFGEGSWLTVV.